One and the same sample provided the 5 T cell receptor beta chains below, sequenced in a study of blood T cell repertoires in COVID-19. Generated by immunoSEQ multiplex PCR, the TCRdb table keeps only in-frame clones and is missing some. Of approximately 320,000 clones listed, 85% to 90% are singletons. Sequencing input: peripheral blood. The receptors derive from a woman aged 25 to 39 with COVID-19, enrolled during active disease.

The V and J genes are TRBV7-8 and TRBJ2-5, with TRBD2 as a possible D gene (7 bases). Per the germline V gene, CDR1 is SGHVS and CDR2 is FQNEAQ. This CDR3 has 14 residues. Trimming took off 3 bases at V and 5 bases at J, with 13 bases between the two ends. The CDR3 nucleotides are TGTGCCAGCAGCTTCCCGGGGGGCCAGGAGACCCAGTACTTC. As protein: CASSFPGGQETQYF.

The rearrangement links TRBV7-9 to TRBJ2-1; D perhaps matches TRBD1 (6 bases). In germline, CDR1 is SEHNR, CDR2 FQNEAQ (reference sequence). The CDR3 loop spans 12 amino acids. Trimming left V 3 bases short and J 14 bases short, with 14 bases between. CDR3 sequence (DNA): TGTGCCAGCAGCTTGGGACACACGGAGGAGTTCTTC. Translation: CASSLGHTEEFF.

The gene calls are TRBV15 and TRBJ2-3; the D gene is possibly TRBD2 (6 bases). Germline-derived CDR1 and CDR2 are LNHNV and YYDKDF (reference sequence). The CDR3 is 16 residues long. The V gene lost 5 bases and the J gene lost 0 bases, with 15 bases spanning the gap. The CDR3 DNA reads as TGTGCCACCAGCTCTCGGGGCGGGGACAGCACAGATACGCAGTATTTT. Amino acid sequence: CATSSRGGDSTDTQYF.

The chain joins TRBV7-9 to TRBJ2-3; D is undetermined. The ends were cut back, 5 bases at V and 4 bases at J, with 16 bases in the middle. CDR1 is SEHNR and CDR2 is FQNEAQ in the germline V gene (reference sequence). The CDR3 is made up of 15 amino acids. The CDR3 protein is CASSPLDPGSDTQYF. In DNA, the CDR3 is TGTGCCAGCAGCCCCCTTGATCCCGGGTCAGATACGCAGTATTTT.

This chain connects TRBV2 to TRBJ2-1, with TRBD2 matching over 7 bases. CDR1 is SNHLY and CDR2 is FYNNEI in the germline V gene. CDR3 length: 13 residues. J lost 7 bases, V lost 10 bases, and 10 bases had no gene match. The CDR3 DNA sequence: TGTGCCAACGGCCAGCGGGGAAGGAATGAGCAGTTCTTC. Translating it yields CANGQRGRNEQFF.